The 21 T cell receptor beta chains presented below share a single source sample, sequenced in a study of T cell clonotyping in hematopoietic cell transplantation. Sequencing was performed with immunoSEQ multiplex PCR; in TCRdb, only in-frame clones are kept and a portion is missing. The sample carries some 1,000 clones, 90% to 95% recorded once. Specimen: PBMCs, collected 180 days after allogeneic stem cell transplant. These TCRs come from a male patient aged 45-59 years who had an allogeneic stem cell transplant from a related donor, so T cells may come from the graft donor. Some clones in this sample may be carry-over from other donors' samples.

This chain uses TRBV4-1 with TRBJ1-1, with TRBD1 matching over 8 bases. V shed 5 bases and J 1 base; nucleotides not matched to a gene: 9. Germline V gene lookup returns CDR1 MGHRA and CDR2 YSYEKL. The CDR3 length is 16 residues. CDR3 loop: CASSDNWTGRNTEAFF. DNA for the CDR3: TGCGCCAGCAGCGATAATTGGACAGGGAGGAACACTGAAGCTTTCTTT.

The chain employs TRBV6-5 and TRBJ2-7; 8 nucleotides align to TRBD1. CDR1 is MNHEY, CDR2 SVGAGI, per germline. This CDR3 is 14 amino acids long. Germline trimming cut 5 bases from V and 0 bases from J; bases unmatched to any gene: 3. DNA for the CDR3: TGTGCCAGCAGTCCCGGACAGGGCTCCTACGAGCAGTACTTC. It codes for CASSPGQGSYEQYF.

The chain carries TRBV7-9 and TRBJ1-2; 10 bases are shared with TRBD1. The ends lost 7 bases at V and 3 bases at J; junction bases unmatched: 8. CDR3 size: 15 residues. The V gene's germline CDR1 is SEHNR and CDR2 FQNEAQ (reference sequence). The CDR3 nucleotides are TGTGCCAGCACCCCGAGGGGGACAGGGGACTATGGCTACACCTTC. Residues: CASTPRGTGDYGYTF.

This chain joins TRBV2 and TRBJ1-1; possibly TRBD1 for D (5 bases). Germline V gene lookup returns CDR1 SNHLY and CDR2 FYNNEI. Trimming left V 8 bases short and J 0 bases short, with 13 bases between. This CDR3 comprises 14 residues. DNA of the CDR3: TGTGCCAGCCGATCGGACATCATGAACACTGAAGCTTTCTTT. Protein sequence: CASRSDIMNTEAFF.

The chain combines TRBV6-1 with TRBJ1-1; D remains unclear. Looked up from germline, CDR1 is MNHNS and CDR2 is SASEGT. The CDR3 covers 15 residues. Trimming stripped 0 bases from V and 2 bases from J, with 10 bases between. CDR3 in DNA: TGTGCCAGCAGTGAAGCGCCGGTTGGCAACACTGAAGCTTTCTTT. Its protein is CASSEAPVGNTEAFF.

V is TRBV27 and J is TRBJ2-7; TRBD1 matches 9 bases. J lost 7 bases, V lost 3 bases, and 7 bases had no gene match. This CDR3 has 14 residues. The V gene's germline CDR1 is MNHEY and CDR2 SMNVEV (reference sequence). CDR3 nucleotides: TGTGCCAGCAGTTTCGGACAGGGGCTATGGGAGCAGTACTTC. This sequence encodes CASSFGQGLWEQYF.

The chain employs TRBV13 and TRBJ2-6; no clear D gene. Germline assignment: CDR1 PRHDT and CDR2 FYEKMQ (reference sequence). CDR3 size: 17 residues. Trimming took off 6 bases at V and 5 bases at J, with 20 bases between the two ends. CDR3: CASSSSGVQSRANVLTF. CDR3 DNA: TGTGCCAGCAGTAGCTCCGGAGTACAAAGTCGGGCCAACGTCCTGACTTTC. The full variable domain, in which reference TRBV13 and TRBJ2-6 provide the parts outside the CDR3, is AAGVIQSPRHLIKEKRETATLKCYPIPRHDTVYWYQQGPGQDPQFLISFYEKMQSDKGSIPDRFSAQQFSDYHSELNMSSLELGDSALYFCASSSSGVQSRANVLTFGAGSRLTVL.

This chain links TRBV30 with TRBJ1-6; tentatively, D is TRBD1 (6 bases). The length of the CDR3 is 15 residues. Trimming took 0 bases from V and 4 from J, leaving 10 bases between them. The V gene's germline CDR1 is GTSNPN and CDR2 SVGIG (reference sequence). The CDR3 coding sequence is TGTGCCTGGAGTGTAGGGGGGGTGTATAATTCACCCCTCCACTTT. This encodes CAWSVGGVYNSPLHF.

The chain employs TRBV7-2 and TRBJ2-3; possible D gene TRBD2, 6 bases. Germline lookup yields CDR1 SGHTA and CDR2 FQGNSA. The V and J ends lost 6 bases and 4 bases respectively, with 17 bases between them. This CDR3 comprises 15 residues. The CDR3 DNA follows: TGTGCCAGCAGGCGCAGTCTGGGACTTTCAGATACGCAGTATTTT. Translating gives CASRRSLGLSDTQYF.

The chain has TRBV9 and TRBJ2-6; no reliable D call. The length of the CDR3 is 15 residues. The germline V gene encodes CDR1 SGDLS and CDR2 YYNGEE. Deletions cut 1 base from V and 1 base from J, with 6 bases between. The CDR3 DNA reads TGTGCCAGCAGCGTATCAAGTTCTGGGGCCAACGTCCTGACTTTC. The encoded protein is CASSVSSSGANVLTF.

The chain uses TRBV28 and TRBJ1-2; 9 positions agree with TRBD1. The CDR3 totals 15 residues. Germline trimming cut 5 bases from V and 3 bases from J; bases unmatched to any gene: 7. Germline assignment: CDR1 MDHEN and CDR2 SYDVKM. The chain's CDR3 is CASSLRDRADYGYTF. As DNA, the CDR3 is TGTGCCAGCAGTCTCCGGGACAGGGCGGACTATGGCTACACCTTC.

This sequence joins TRBV5-1 and TRBJ1-1; D unclear. V dropped 0 bases and J dropped 3 bases, with 9 bases sitting between them. The V gene's germline CDR1 is SGHRS and CDR2 YFSETQ. The CDR3 extends over 14 amino acids. The CDR3 here is CASSLVGEYTEAFF. CDR3 nucleotides: TGCGCCAGCAGCTTGGTTGGGGAATACACTGAAGCTTTCTTT.

This clone was seen a few times. The same CDR3 can be traced to other DNA sequences in this sample. V is TRBV6-6 and J is TRBJ1-4; D is unresolved. V was pared by 2 bases and J by 4 bases, with 2 bases between. Germline CDR1 MNHNY, CDR2 SVGAGI (reference sequence). The CDR3 is 12 residues long. CDR3 residues: CASSYSNEKLFF. CDR3 sequence (DNA): TGTGCCAGCAGTTACAGTAATGAAAAACTGTTTTTT.

The chain employs TRBV14 and TRBJ1-1, with D possibly matching TRBD1 (6 bases). Trimming cost V 4 bases and J 0 bases, with 12 bases left between them. The CDR3 extends over 15 amino acids. CDR1 and CDR2 from the germline V gene are SGHDN and FVKESK. CDR3 sequence reads: CASSRAGALNTEAFF. CDR3 nucleotide sequence: TGTGCCAGCAGCCGAGCAGGGGCCCTGAACACTGAAGCTTTCTTT.

CDR3 region: CASAPGGVQPQHF. CDR3 sequence (DNA): TGTGCCAGCGCCCCCGGGGGCGTTCAGCCCCAGCATTTT. The chain combines TRBV6-5 with TRBJ1-5, with a tentative D call TRBD1 (6 bases). The germline CDR1 and CDR2 sequences are MNHEY and SVGAGI. V lost 8 bases to trimming and J lost 6 bases, with 14 bases between them. This CDR3 has 13 residues.

The chain combines TRBV5-1 with TRBJ2-5; 9 nucleotides match TRBD1. Trimming removed 3 bases from V and 4 bases from J; junction bases left unmatched: 7. This CDR3 contains 15 residues. CDR1 is SGHRS, CDR2 YFSETQ, per germline. For the CDR3, the DNA is TGCGCCAGCAGCTATCAAACAGGGGGCGGAGAGACCCAGTACTTC. As protein: CASSYQTGGGETQYF.

The gene calls are TRBV9 and TRBJ2-5; D gene uncertain. V lost 0 bases and J lost 0, with 6 bases in between. CDR1 is SGDLS and CDR2 is YYNGEE in the germline V gene. The CDR3 is made up of 14 amino acids. The CDR3 sequence is CASSVELDQETQYF. The DNA of the CDR3 is TGTGCCAGCAGCGTAGAACTGGACCAAGAGACCCAGTACTTC.

This clone was seen once. The rearrangement links TRBV14 to TRBJ2-1, with TRBD2 matching 7 bases. CDR3 length: 14 amino acids. CDR1 SGHDN and CDR2 FVKESK come from the germline V gene. The J segment lost 7 bases and the V segment lost 6 bases, leaving 9 bases of the junction unmatched. The CDR3 spells CASRVDGEGNEQFF. CDR3 DNA: TGTGCCAGCAGGGTGGACGGGGAGGGGAATGAGCAGTTCTTC.

This chain links TRBV28 with TRBJ1-1; D gene unclear. This CDR3 has 15 amino acids. With 6 bases removed from V and 0 bases from J, the gap between germline ends came to 14 bases. Germline V CDR1 and CDR2: MDHEN, SYDVKM. CDR3 in amino acids: CASSPRMGVNTEAFF. Written as DNA, the CDR3 is TGTGCCAGCAGCCCTCGGATGGGAGTGAACACTGAAGCTTTCTTT. The entire variable domain, with the rest obtained from reference TRBV28 and TRBJ1-1, is as follows: DVKVTQSSRYLVKRTGEKVFLECVQDMDHENMFWYRQDPGLGLRLIYFSYDVKMKEKGDIPEGYSVSREKKERFSLILESASTNQTSMYLCASSPRMGVNTEAFFGQGTRLTVV.

This chain joins TRBV28 and TRBJ1-2; D not certain. CDR1 and CDR2 (germline): MDHEN, SYDVKM. This CDR3 is built from 12 residues. Trimming shortened V by 4 bases and J by 8 bases, and 11 bases separated the two germline ends. The CDR3 reads CASSSVPKGYTF. The CDR3 coding sequence is TGTGCCAGCAGTTCTGTGCCGAAAGGCTACACCTTC.

This clone was picked up one time. The chain combines TRBV30 with TRBJ1-5; 7 bases line up with TRBD1. Germline CDR1 is GTSNPN and CDR2 is SVGIG (reference sequence). After removal of 3 bases from V and 4 bases from J, the junction contained 9 bases not matched to a gene. The CDR3 runs to 15 residues. CDR3 in DNA: TGTGCCTGGAGCCCCGGGGGACAGCCTAATCAGCCCCAGCATTTT. It codes for CAWSPGGQPNQPQHF.